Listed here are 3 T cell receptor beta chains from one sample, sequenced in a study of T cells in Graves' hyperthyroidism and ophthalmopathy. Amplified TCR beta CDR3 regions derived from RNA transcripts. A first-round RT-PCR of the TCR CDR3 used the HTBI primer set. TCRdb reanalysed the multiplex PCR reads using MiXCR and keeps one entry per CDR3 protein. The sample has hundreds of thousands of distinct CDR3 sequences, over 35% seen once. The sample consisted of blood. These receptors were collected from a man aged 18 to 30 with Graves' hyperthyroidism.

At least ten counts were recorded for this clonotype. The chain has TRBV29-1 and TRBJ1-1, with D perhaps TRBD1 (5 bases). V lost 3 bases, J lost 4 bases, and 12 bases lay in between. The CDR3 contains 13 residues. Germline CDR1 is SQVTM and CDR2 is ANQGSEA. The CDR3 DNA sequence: TGCAGCGTTGATCTGAAGGGGACCACTGAAGCTTTCTTT. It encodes CSVDLKGTTEAFF.

Here the CDR3 reads CSVGLDQPQHF. DNA for the CDR3: TGCAGCGTTGGGTTGGATCAGCCCCAGCATTTT. The V and J genes are TRBV29-1 and TRBJ1-5; unclear D gene. This CDR3 comprises 11 residues. V was pared by 4 bases and J by 5 bases, with 6 bases between. Per the germline V gene, CDR1 is SQVTM and CDR2 is ANQGSEA.

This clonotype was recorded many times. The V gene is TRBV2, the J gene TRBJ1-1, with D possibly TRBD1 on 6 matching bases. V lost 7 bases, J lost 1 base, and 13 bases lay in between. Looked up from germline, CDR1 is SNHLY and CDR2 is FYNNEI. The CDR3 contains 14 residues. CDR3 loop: CASTPPTGNTEAFF. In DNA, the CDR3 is TGTGCCAGCACTCCGCCGACAGGGAACACTGAAGCTTTCTTT.